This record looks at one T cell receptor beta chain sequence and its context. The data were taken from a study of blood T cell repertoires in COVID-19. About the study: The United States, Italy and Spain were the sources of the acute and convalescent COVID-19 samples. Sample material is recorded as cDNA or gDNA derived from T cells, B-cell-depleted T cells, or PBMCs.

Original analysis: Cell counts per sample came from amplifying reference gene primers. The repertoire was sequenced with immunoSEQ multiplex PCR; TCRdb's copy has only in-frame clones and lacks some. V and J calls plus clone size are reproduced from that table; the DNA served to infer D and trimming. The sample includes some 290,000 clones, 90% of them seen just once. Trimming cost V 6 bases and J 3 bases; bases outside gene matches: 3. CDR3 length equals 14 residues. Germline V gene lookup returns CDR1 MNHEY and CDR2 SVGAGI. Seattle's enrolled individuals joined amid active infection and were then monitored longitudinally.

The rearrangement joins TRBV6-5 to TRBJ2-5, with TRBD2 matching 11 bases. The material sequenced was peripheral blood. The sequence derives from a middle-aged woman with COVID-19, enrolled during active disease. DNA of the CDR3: TGTGCCAGCAGGAAACTAGCGGGAGAAGAGACCCAGTACTTC. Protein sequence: CASRKLAGEETQYF.